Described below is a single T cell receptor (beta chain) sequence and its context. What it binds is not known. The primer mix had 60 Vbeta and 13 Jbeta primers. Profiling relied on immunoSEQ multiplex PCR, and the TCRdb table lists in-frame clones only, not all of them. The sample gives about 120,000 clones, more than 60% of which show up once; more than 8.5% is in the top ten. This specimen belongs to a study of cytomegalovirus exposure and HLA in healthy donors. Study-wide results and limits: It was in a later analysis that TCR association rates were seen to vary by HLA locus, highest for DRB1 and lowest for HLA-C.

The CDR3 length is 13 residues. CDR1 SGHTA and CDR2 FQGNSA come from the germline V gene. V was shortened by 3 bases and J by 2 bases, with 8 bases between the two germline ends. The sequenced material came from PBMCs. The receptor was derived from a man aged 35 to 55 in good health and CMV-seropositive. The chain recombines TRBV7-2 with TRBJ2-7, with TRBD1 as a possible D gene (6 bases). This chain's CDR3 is CASSFDRTYEQYF. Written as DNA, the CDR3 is TGTGCCAGCAGCTTTGACAGGACCTACGAGCAGTACTTC.